Described below is a single T cell receptor beta chain sequence and its context. The target antigen is unknown. V shed 7 bases and J shed 4 bases, with 13 bases lying between them. This CDR3 contains 13 residues. Per germline, CDR1 SNHLY and CDR2 FYNNEI. The data stem from a study of cytomegalovirus exposure and HLA in healthy donors. PCR involved 60 Vbeta and 13 Jbeta primers. Repertoires were generated with immunoSEQ multiplex PCR, while TCRdb's copy carries only in-frame clones and drops some. Altogether 150,000 to 200,000 clones are present, approximately 82% being singletons, with the ten largest covering about 2.3%. Study results and caveats: Sequences of the TCR beta chain were said to predict the HLA-A and HLA-B alleles of most subjects accurately. Follow-up analysis seemed to connect common viral pathogens with several of the most significant clusters identified.

The source is a woman between 25 and 40 years old in good health and CMV-seronegative. The chain links TRBV2 to TRBJ1-2; D is perhaps TRBD1 (5 bases). The sequenced material came from PBMCs. The CDR3 DNA is TGTGCCAGCAAGGGGAATTTTGGCTATGGCTACACCTTC. As protein: CASKGNFGYGYTF.